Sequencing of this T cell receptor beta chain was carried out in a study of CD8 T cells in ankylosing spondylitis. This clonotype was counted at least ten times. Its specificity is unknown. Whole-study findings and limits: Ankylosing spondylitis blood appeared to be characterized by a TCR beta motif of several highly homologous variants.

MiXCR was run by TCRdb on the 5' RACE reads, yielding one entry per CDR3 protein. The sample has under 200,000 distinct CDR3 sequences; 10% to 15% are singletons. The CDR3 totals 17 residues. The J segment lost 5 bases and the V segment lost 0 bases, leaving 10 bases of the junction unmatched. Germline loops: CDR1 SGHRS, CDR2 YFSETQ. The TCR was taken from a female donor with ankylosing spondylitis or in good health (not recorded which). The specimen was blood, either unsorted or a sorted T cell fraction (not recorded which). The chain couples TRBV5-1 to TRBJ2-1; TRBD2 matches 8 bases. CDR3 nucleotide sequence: TGCGCCAGCAGCTTGGCTGGAAGCGGGAGCAGTAACAATGAGCAGTTCTTC. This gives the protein CASSLAGSGSSNNEQFF.